This is a list of T cell receptor beta chains from one sample in a study of blood T cell repertoires in COVID-19. The table came from immunoSEQ multiplex PCR; TCRdb's copy has only in-frame clones and leaves some out. The profile shows 85,000 to 90,000 clones, around 75% of them singletons. Sequencing was done on a sample of peripheral blood. These receptors were obtained from an elderly woman with active or convalescent COVID-19. The CDR3 runs from the conserved cysteine through the conserved F or W.

cdr3_length | j_call | v_call | cdr3_aa
14 | TRBJ1-6 | TRBV6-2/TRBV6-3 | CASSLGQGRSPLHF
16 | TRBJ1-4 | TRBV30 | CAPSATDRRKNEKLFF
16 | TRBJ1-2 | TRBV15 | CATSNLNRAQSYGYTF
11 | TRBJ2-7 | TRBV6-5 | CASSFSDEQYF
15 | TRBJ2-1 | TRBV18 | CASSPRQGFYNEQFF
15 | TRBJ1-2 | TRBV6-2/TRBV6-3 | CASSYVQKSSYGYTF
18 | TRBJ1-5 | TRBV6-2/TRBV6-3 | CASSPPRTPRESNQPQHF
15 | TRBJ2-3 | TRBV6-2/TRBV6-3 | CASSPATGHTDTQYF
11 | TRBJ1-2 | TRBV20-1 | CSAPQGRGYTF
13 | TRBJ1-2 | TRBV19 | CASSLTGERGYTF
12 | TRBJ2-3 | TRBV30 | CAWKGFADTQYF
13 | TRBJ1-1 | TRBV2 | CASSGQRNTEAFF
17 | TRBJ2-3 | TRBV3-1/TRBV3-2 | CASSQLLAGGEVDTQYF
16 | TRBJ2-7 | TRBV7-2 | CASSQMTSGRGNEQYF
13 | TRBJ1-5 | TRBV11-1 | CASSPGQGQPQHF
14 | TRBJ2-5 | TRBV11-2 | CASSLQGDQETQYF
15 | TRBJ2-1 | TRBV7-3 | CASSLTAGGPTEQFF
12 | TRBJ2-5 | TRBV30 | CAWSTGAETQYF
14 | TRBJ1-1 | TRBV12-5 | CASGLQGLNTEAFF
14 | TRBJ2-7 | TRBV6-5 | CASSPDRGTYEQYF
14 | TRBJ1-5 | TRBV27 | CASSILQGHQPQHF
13 | TRBJ1-2 | TRBV5-1 | CASSLEGLYGYTF
14 | TRBJ1-2 | TRBV29-1 | CSAGSSYPNYGYTF
17 | TRBJ2-5 | TRBV11-2 | CASSLLGGGLGVETQYF
12 | TRBJ1-2 | TRBV30 | CAWTLVGLGYTF
15 | TRBJ2-7 | TRBV18 | CASSPGTSGRREQYF
15 | TRBJ1-1 | TRBV19 | CASSEGAILFTEAFF
14 | TRBJ2-6 | TRBV4-1 | CASSRVSGANVLTF
15 | TRBJ1-5 | TRBV6-1 | CASSDSIYSNQPQHF
16 | TRBJ2-3 | TRBV5-1 | CASRDRYPLVTDTQYF
13 | TRBJ2-7 | TRBV29-1 | CSARLQVPYEQYF
15 | TRBJ2-1 | TRBV27 | CASSSGSGSYNEQFF
16 | TRBJ2-3 | TRBV7-2 | CASSLAVRGVSDTQYF
18 | TRBJ2-4 | TRBV7-9 | CASSLAVVTGGRQDIQYF
11 | TRBJ1-1 | TRBV20-1 | CSASQNTEAFF
16 | TRBJ2-1 | TRBV11-1 | CASSPLGTDLGNEQFF
15 | TRBJ2-1 | TRBV5-1 | CASSAGLAVNNEQFF
12 | TRBJ2-3 | TRBV7-2 | CASSSPGLLQYF
14 | TRBJ1-2 | TRBV3-1/TRBV3-2 | CASSQQGAPSGYTF
16 | TRBJ2-2 | TRBV10-1 | CASSGGRRTNTGELFF
14 | TRBJ1-1 | TRBV19 | CASSPMGPPPEAFF
15 | TRBJ2-3 | TRBV19 | CASSIDSLSTDTQYF
13 | TRBJ2-5 | TRBV3-1/TRBV3-2 | CASSQGGQETQYF
15 | TRBJ1-4 | TRBV5-1 | CASSLAGTAFEKLFF
15 | TRBJ2-1 | TRBV9 | CASSPRQDRIYEQFF
16 | TRBJ2-3 | TRBV6-1 | CASSERTDALEDTQYF
14 | TRBJ2-3 | TRBV19 | CASSPRGSSDTQYF
15 | TRBJ2-5 | TRBV5-4 | CASSLEQRGQETQYF
16 | TRBJ2-7 | TRBV4-2 | CASSHLGGQGISEQYF
12 | TRBJ2-3 | TRBV7-6 | CASSIRPDTQYF
16 | TRBJ2-7 | TRBV6-6 | CASSLTGLPASYEQYF
17 | TRBJ1-3 | TRBV3-1/TRBV3-2 | CASSQGTPGQGRNTIYF
12 | TRBJ1-1 | TRBV7-3 | CASSQGDTEAFF
16 | TRBJ2-5 | TRBV7-3 | CASSLNRVSAQETQYF
19 | TRBJ2-5 | TRBV6-1 | CASSEVVASGSPTQETQYF
12 | TRBJ2-7 | TRBV3-1/TRBV3-2 | CAFGTSGYEQYF
15 | TRBJ2-3 | TRBV2 | CASSLGLAGADTQYF
17 | TRBJ2-7 | TRBV19 | CASSNPYGTGGTYEQYF
16 | TRBJ2-1 | TRBV5-1 | CASTPGGRGRMNEQFF